This is a list of T cell receptor beta chains from one sample in a study of T cells in Graves' hyperthyroidism and ophthalmopathy. One entry per CDR3 protein, called by TCRdb with MiXCR from the multiplex PCR reads. The sample includes 200,000 or so distinct CDR3 sequences, 17% of them seen just once. The sequenced sample consisted of blood. The receptors originated from a woman aged 45-59 years with Graves' hyperthyroidism. CDR3s include the opening cysteine and the closing phenylalanine or tryptophan. A D gene is named only where the DNA matches it firmly. Clone size is given for some rows only: seen once, a few or many times, or a class if the clone is expanded.

abundance	d_gene	v_gene	j_gene	CDR3nt	CDR3aa
-	TRBD2	TRBV7-9	TRBJ2-1	TGTGCCAGCAGCTTAGCCCCTAGCGGGAGCTATTATGAGCAGTTCTTC	CASSLAPSGSYYEQFF
few	-	TRBV10-3	TRBJ2-2	TGTGCCACCCAGGAGAACACCGGGGAGCTGTTTTTT	CATQENTGELFF
many	-	TRBV12-3/TRBV12-4	TRBJ2-3	TGTGCCAGCAGTTTACTGGATACGCAGTATTTT	CASSLLDTQYF
many	TRBD2	TRBV11-1	TRBJ2-3	TGTGCCAGCAGCCTGCAGCCGGGACTAGCGGGAGGCGGTAGCACAGATACGCAGTATTTT	CASSLQPGLAGGGSTDTQYF
many	TRBD2	TRBV15	TRBJ2-3	TGTGCCACCAGCAGAGACACCTTAGCGGGGGGACCCACAGATACGCAGTATTTT	CATSRDTLAGGPTDTQYF
many	-	TRBV20-1	TRBJ1-5	TGCACCGCCGGGGCGGGCGGCAATCAGCCCCAGCATTTT	CTAGAGGNQPQHF
few	-	TRBV11-3	TRBJ1-6	TGTGCCAGCAGAGCCCGGGAAGGGGTAACACCCCTCCACTTT	CASRAREGVTPLHF
-	TRBD2	TRBV5-1	TRBJ2-7	TGCGCCAGCAGCTTGGGACTAGCGGGAATCTCCTACGAGCAGCACTTC	CASSLGLAGISYEQHF
-	-	TRBV4-1	TRBJ2-7	TGCGCCAGCAGCCATCTCCGACACAGGGTCCACGAGCAGTACTTC	CASSHLRHRVHEQYF
-	-	TRBV6-1	TRBJ2-1	TGTGCCAGCAGTGAATTTGGTCGTGAGCAGTTCTTC	CASSEFGREQFF
-	-	TRBV2	TRBJ1-3	TGTGCCAGCAGTGAAAATCAGGCTCCTCCTGGAAACACCATATATTTT	CASSENQAPPGNTIYF
many	-	TRBV6-5	TRBJ2-7	TGTGCCAGCAGTTACAATAAGGGGGGGAAAGGGTACTACGAGCAGTACTTC	CASSYNKGGKGYYEQYF
many	-	TRBV12-3/TRBV12-4	TRBJ1-6	TGTGCCAGCAGTTTAGGTATGGGTAGAACAACTCGCTCCTATAATTCACCCCTCCACTTT	CASSLGMGRTTRSYNSPLHF
-	-	TRBV20-1	TRBJ2-1	TGCAGTGCTAGAGATGTCGCCCGTGGTGAGCAGTTCTTC	CSARDVARGEQFF
-	TRBD1	TRBV11-3	TRBJ2-7	TGTGCCAGCAGCTTCGGGACAGAGAACTACGAGCAGTACTTC	CASSFGTENYEQYF
many	TRBD1	TRBV14	TRBJ2-5	TGTGCCAGCAGCCAAGATTACTCCGCAGGGGGAGAGACCCAGTACTTC	CASSQDYSAGGETQYF
few	-	TRBV11-3	TRBJ2-7	TGTGCCAGCAGTAACACAGGGGAGCAGTACTTC	CASSNTGEQYF
many	-	TRBV5-1	TRBJ1-4	TGCGCCAGCAGCTTGGGATTGGAGGGTCGTGAAAAACTGTTTTTT	CASSLGLEGREKLFF
few	-	TRBV28	TRBJ2-7	TGTGCCAGCAGTTTACGTGGGAACGAGCAGTACTTC	CASSLRGNEQYF
many	TRBD2	TRBV24-1	TRBJ2-3	TGTGCCACCAGTGATTTGCGGCTAGCGGGGACAGATACGCAGTATTTT	CATSDLRLAGTDTQYF
-	TRBD1	TRBV30	TRBJ1-4	TGTGCCTGGAGTGTACTGGGACAGGGTCAACTGTTTTTT	CAWSVLGQGQLFF
many	TRBD1	TRBV12-3/TRBV12-4	TRBJ1-2	TGTGCCAGCAGTTTAGCGCTACAGGGGAACTATGGCTACACCTTC	CASSLALQGNYGYTF
many	-	TRBV7-2	TRBJ1-2	TGTGCCAGCAGCTTAGCGATGGCAGTCCTTGGCTACACCTTC	CASSLAMAVLGYTF
-	-	TRBV2	TRBJ1-2	TGTGCCAGCAGTGAAGCCACCAGCCTTGGCTACACCTTC	CASSEATSLGYTF
-	TRBD2	TRBV12-3/TRBV12-4	TRBJ2-3	TGTGCCAGCAGTTGGACTAGCGGGAGAACAGATACGCAGTATTTT	CASSWTSGRTDTQYF
few	TRBD2	TRBV4-2	TRBJ2-5	TGTGCCAGCAGCCAAGAGGACGGGAGGGCGGAGACCCAGTACTTC	CASSQEDGRAETQYF
few	TRBD2	TRBV28	TRBJ2-7	TGTGCCAGCAGTGGGACTAGCGGAACCTCCTACGAGCAGTACTTC	CASSGTSGTSYEQYF
-	TRBD2	TRBV7-9	TRBJ2-2	TGTGCCAGCAGCCAAACTAGCGTGAACACCGGGGAGCTGTTTTTT	CASSQTSVNTGELFF
-	TRBD1	TRBV12-3/TRBV12-4	TRBJ1-4	TGTGCCAGCAGTCCGCTGTGGACAGGGCTTGGGTCTAATGAAAAACTGTTTTTT	CASSPLWTGLGSNEKLFF
few	-	TRBV7-6	TRBJ2-3	TGTGCCAGCCGTGGGGAGCTAGCTACCCCCGATACGCAGTATTTT	CASRGELATPDTQYF
many	TRBD1	TRBV7-8	TRBJ2-5	TGTGCCAGCAGCCTCGACAGGGGGAGGCAAGAGACCCAGTACTTC	CASSLDRGRQETQYF
many	TRBD2	TRBV3-1	TRBJ2-7	TGTGCCAGCAGCCAACAGCCGGGAGGCCACGAGCAGTACTTC	CASSQQPGGHEQYF